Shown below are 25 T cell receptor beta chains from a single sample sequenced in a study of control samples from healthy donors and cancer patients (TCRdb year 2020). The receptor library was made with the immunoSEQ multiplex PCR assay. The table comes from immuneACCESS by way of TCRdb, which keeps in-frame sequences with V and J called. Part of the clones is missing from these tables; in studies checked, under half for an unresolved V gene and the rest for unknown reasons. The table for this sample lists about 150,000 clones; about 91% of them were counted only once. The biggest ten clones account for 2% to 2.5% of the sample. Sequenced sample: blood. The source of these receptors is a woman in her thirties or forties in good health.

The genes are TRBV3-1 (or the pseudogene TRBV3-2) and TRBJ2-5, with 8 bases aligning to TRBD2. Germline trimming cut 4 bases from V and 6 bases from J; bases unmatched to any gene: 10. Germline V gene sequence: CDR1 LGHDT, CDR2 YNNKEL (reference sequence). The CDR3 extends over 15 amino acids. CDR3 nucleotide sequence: TGTGCCAGCAGCCCCCAGGGTACTAGCGGAAAGACCCAGTACTTC. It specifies CASSPQGTSGKTQYF.

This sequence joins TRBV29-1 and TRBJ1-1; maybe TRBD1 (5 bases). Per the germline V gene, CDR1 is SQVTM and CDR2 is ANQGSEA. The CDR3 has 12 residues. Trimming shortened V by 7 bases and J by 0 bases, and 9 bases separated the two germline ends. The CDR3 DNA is TGCAGCGCATACAGGATGAACACTGAAGCTTTCTTT. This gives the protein CSAYRMNTEAFF.

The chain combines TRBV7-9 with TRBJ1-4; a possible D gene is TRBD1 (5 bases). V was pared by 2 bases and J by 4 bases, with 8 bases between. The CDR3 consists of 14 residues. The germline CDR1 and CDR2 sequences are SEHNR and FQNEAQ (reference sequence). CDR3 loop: CASSLQGLNEKLFF. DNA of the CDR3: TGTGCCAGCAGCTTACAGGGCCTTAATGAAAAACTGTTTTTT.

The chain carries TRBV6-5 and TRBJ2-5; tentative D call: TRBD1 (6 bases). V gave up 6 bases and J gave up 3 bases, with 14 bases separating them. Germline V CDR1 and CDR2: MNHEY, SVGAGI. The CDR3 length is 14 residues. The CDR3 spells CASSLDRIKETQYF. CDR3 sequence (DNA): TGTGCCAGCAGCCTCGACAGGATCAAAGAGACCCAGTACTTC.

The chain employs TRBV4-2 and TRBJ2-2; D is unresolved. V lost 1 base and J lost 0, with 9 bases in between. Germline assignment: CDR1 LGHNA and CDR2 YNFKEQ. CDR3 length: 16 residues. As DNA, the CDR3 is TGTGCCAGCAGCCAAGGCCCGCCACCGAACACCGGGGAGCTGTTTTTT. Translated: CASSQGPPPNTGELFF.

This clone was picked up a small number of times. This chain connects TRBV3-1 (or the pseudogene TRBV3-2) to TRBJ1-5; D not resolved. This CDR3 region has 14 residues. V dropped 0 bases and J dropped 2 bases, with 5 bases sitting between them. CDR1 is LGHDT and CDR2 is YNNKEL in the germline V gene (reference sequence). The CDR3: CASSQERGNQPQHF. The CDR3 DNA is TGTGCCAGCAGCCAAGAGAGAGGCAATCAGCCCCAGCATTTT.

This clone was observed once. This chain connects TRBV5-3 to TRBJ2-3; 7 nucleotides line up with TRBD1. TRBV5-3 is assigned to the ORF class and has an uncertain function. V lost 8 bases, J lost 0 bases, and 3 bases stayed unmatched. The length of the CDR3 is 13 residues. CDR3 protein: CARNRGSTDTQYF. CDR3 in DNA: TGTGCCAGGAACAGGGGAAGCACAGATACGCAGTATTTT.

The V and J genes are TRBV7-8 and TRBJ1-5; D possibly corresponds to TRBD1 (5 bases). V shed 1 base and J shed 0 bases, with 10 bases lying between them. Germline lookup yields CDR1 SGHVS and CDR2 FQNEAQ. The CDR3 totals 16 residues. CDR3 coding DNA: TGTGCCAGCAGCTTAGGTGCGGGGCTTAGCAATCAGCCCCAGCATTTT. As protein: CASSLGAGLSNQPQHF. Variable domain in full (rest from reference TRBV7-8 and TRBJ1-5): GAGVSQSPRYKVAKRGQDVALRCDPISGHVSLFWYQQALGQGPEFLTYFQNEAQLDKSGLPSDRFFAERPEGSVSTLKIQRTQQEDSAVYLCASSLGAGLSNQPQHFGDGTRLSIL.

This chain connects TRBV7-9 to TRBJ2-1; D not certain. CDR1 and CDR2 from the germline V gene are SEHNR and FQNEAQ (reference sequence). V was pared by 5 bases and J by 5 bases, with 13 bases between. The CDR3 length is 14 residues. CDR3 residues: CASSPPVPDNEQFF. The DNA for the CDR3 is TGTGCCAGCAGCCCACCGGTCCCAGACAATGAGCAGTTCTTC.

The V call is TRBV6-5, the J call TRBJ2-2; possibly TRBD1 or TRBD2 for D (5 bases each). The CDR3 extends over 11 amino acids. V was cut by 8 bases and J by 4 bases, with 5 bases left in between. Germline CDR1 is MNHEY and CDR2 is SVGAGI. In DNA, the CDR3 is TGTGCCAGCGGGGGCACCGGGGAGCTGTTTTTT. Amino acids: CASGGTGELFF.

The CDR3 reads CAWRAGQRNTEAFF. The CDR3 bases are TGTGCCTGGAGGGCCGGACAGAGGAACACTGAAGCTTTCTTT. The chain combines TRBV30 with TRBJ1-1, with TRBD1 as a possible D gene (6 bases). The CDR3 is 14 amino acids. Trimming stripped 3 bases from V and 1 base from J, with 12 bases between. Looked up from germline, CDR1 is GTSNPN and CDR2 is SVGIG (reference sequence).

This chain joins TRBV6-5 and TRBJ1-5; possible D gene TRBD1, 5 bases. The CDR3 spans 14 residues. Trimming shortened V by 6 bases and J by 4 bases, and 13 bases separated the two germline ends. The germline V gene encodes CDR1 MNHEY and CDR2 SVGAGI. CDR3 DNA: TGTGCCAGCAGGAAAGGACAAGGAAATCAGCCCCAGCATTTT. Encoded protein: CASRKGQGNQPQHF.

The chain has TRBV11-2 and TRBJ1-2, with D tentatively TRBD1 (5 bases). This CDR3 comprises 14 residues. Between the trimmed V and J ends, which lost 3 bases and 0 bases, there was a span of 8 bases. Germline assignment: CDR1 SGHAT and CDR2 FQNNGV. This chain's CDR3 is CASSLGGTNYGYTF. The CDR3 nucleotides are TGTGCCAGCAGCTTGGGGGGGACTAACTATGGCTACACCTTC.

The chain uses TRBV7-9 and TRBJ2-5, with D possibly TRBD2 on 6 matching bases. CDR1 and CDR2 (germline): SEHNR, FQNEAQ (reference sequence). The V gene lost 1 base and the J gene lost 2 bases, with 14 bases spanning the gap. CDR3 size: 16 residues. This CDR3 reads CASSLVLGGSQETQYF. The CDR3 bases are TGTGCCAGCAGCTTAGTTCTAGGAGGGTCACAAGAGACCCAGTACTTC.

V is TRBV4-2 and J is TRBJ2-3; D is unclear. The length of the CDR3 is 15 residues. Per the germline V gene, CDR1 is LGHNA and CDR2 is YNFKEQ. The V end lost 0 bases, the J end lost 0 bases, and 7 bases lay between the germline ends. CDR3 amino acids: CASSQDYYSTDTQYF. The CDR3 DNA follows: TGTGCCAGCAGCCAAGATTACTACAGCACAGATACGCAGTATTTT.

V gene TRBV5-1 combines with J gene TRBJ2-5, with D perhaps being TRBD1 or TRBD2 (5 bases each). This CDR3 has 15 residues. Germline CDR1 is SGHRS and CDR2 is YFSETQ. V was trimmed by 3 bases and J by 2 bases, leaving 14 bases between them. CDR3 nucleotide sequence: TGCGCCAGCAGCTCCCTCGGGACGGATCAAGAGACCCAGTACTTC. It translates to CASSSLGTDQETQYF.

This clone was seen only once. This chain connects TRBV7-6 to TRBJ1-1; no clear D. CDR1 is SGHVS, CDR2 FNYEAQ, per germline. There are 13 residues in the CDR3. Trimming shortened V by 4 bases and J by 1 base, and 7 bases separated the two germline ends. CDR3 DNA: TGTGCCAGCAGCTCGCAAGAGAACACTGAAGCTTTCTTT. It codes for CASSSQENTEAFF. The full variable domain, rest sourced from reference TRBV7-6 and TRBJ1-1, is GAGVSQSPRYKVTKRGQDVALRCDPISGHVSLYWYRQALGQGPEFLTYFNYEAQQDKSGLPNDRFSAERPEGSISTLTIQRTEQRDSAMYRCASSSQENTEAFFGQGTRLTVV.

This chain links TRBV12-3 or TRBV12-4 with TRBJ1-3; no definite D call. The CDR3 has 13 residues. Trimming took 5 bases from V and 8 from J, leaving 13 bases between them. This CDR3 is CASSASGGYTIYF. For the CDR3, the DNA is TGTGCCAGCAGTGCGTCGGGCGGCTACACCATATATTTT.

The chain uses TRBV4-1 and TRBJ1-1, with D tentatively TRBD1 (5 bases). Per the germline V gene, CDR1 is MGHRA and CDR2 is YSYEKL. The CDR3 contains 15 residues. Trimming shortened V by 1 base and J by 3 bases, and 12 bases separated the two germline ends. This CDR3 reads CASSQAPRADTEAFF. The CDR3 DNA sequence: TGCGCCAGCAGCCAAGCCCCCAGGGCCGACACTGAAGCTTTCTTT.

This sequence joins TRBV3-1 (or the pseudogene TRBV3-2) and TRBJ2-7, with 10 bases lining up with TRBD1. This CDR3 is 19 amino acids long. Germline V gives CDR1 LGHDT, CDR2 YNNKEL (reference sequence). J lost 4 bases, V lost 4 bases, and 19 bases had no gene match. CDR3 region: CASSLRQPETGGRRYEQYF. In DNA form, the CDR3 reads TGTGCCAGCAGCCTACGACAACCTGAGACAGGGGGCAGGAGGTACGAGCAGTACTTC.

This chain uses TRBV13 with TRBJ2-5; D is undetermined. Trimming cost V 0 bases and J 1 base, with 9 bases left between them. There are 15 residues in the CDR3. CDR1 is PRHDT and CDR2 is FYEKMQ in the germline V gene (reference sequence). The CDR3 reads CASSLGDRRQETQYF. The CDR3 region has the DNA TGTGCCAGCAGCTTAGGCGACCGTCGCCAAGAGACCCAGTACTTC.

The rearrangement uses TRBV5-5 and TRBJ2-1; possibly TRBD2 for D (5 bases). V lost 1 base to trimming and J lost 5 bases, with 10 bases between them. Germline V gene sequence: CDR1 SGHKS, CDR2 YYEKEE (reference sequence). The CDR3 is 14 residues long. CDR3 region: CASSLWGDHNEQFF. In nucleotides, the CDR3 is TGTGCCAGCAGCTTGTGGGGAGATCACAATGAGCAGTTCTTC.

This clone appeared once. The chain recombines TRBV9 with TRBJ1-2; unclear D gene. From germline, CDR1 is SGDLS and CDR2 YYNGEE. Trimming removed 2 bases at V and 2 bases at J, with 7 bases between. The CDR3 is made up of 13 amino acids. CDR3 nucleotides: TGTGCCAGCAGCGTTCCGACGAACTATGGCTACACCTTC. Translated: CASSVPTNYGYTF.

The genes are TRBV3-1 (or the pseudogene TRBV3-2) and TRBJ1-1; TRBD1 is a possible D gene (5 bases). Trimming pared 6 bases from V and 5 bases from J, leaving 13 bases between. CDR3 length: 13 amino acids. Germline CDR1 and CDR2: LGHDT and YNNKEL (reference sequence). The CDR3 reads CASSLVGETEAFF. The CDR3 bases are TGTGCCAGCAGTTTGGTGGGGGAAACTGAAGCTTTCTTT.

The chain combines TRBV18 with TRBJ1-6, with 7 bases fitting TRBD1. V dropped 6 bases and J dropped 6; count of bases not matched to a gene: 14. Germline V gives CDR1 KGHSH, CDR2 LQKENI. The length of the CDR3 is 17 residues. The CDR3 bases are TGTGCCAGCTCCCCCCTCGACAGGGAGTATGGTAATTCACCCCTCCACTTT. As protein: CASSPLDREYGNSPLHF.